Following are 8 T cell receptor beta chains from one sample sequenced in a study of blood T cells in healthy people across ages. Using a J-beta primer mix together with a sample-barcoded 5' primer, a second PCR was run for about 7 to 12 cycles. TCRdb re-derived calls from the 5' RACE reads in MiXCR, one entry per CDR3 protein. In the table there are about 780,000 distinct CDR3 sequences, under 80% of which are singletons. Sequencing was carried out using blood. These receptors were collected from a man aged 25-40 years in good health.

V usage is TRBV27 and J usage is TRBJ2-7; 10 bases align to TRBD1. Germline CDR1 reads MNHEY; CDR2 reads SMNVEV (reference sequence). This CDR3 is 16 amino acids long. The trim removed 2 bases at V and 7 bases at J, leaving 11 bases unmatched. CDR3 protein: CASSLRTGGSSLEQYF. For the CDR3, the DNA is TGTGCCAGCAGTTTACGGACAGGGGGATCGTCATTGGAGCAGTACTTC.

This clonotype was seen just once. The CDR3 coding sequence is TGCGCCAGCAGGGAACCGGGACAGGGGCCCTCACCCCTCCACTTT. It specifies CASREPGQGPSPLHF. The chain carries TRBV5-1 and TRBJ1-6, with 10 bases fitting TRBD1. The CDR3 has 15 amino acids. Germline loops: CDR1 SGHRS, CDR2 YFSETQ. After removal of 5 bases from V and 10 bases from J, the junction contained 9 bases not matched to a gene.

This clonotype was observed once. The rearrangement joins TRBV6-5 to TRBJ2-3; D gene uncertain. Germline V gives CDR1 MNHEY, CDR2 SVGAGI. The V and J ends lost 2 bases and 6 bases respectively, with 33 bases between them. This CDR3 comprises 21 residues. The CDR3 spells CASSYPETRFSSAPSGDTQYF. The DNA of the CDR3 is TGTGCCAGCAGTTACCCAGAAACAAGGTTCAGCTCAGCCCCCTCCGGGGATACGCAGTATTTT.

This rearrangement joins TRBV11-2 to TRBJ2-1, with 10 bases identical to TRBD2. The ends lost 5 bases at V and 9 bases at J; junction bases unmatched: 7. This CDR3 region has 14 residues. CDR1 and CDR2 (germline): SGHAT, FQNNGV. CDR3 DNA sequence: TGTGCCAGCAGCGGGGGACTAGCGAGGAGTGAGCAGTTCTTC. It yields the protein CASSGGLARSEQFF.

This clonotype has a count of ten or more. This chain uses TRBV20-1 with TRBJ2-3; D tentatively fits TRBD1 or TRBD2 (6 bases each). The CDR3 consists of 15 residues. Trimming took 0 bases from V and 11 from J, leaving 21 bases between them. From germline, CDR1 is DFQATT and CDR2 SNEGSKA (reference sequence). This CDR3 reads CSARDSQGGFSKQYF. CDR3 bases: TGCAGTGCTAGAGATTCACAAGGGGGGTTTAGCAAGCAGTATTTT.

This sequence joins TRBV10-3 and TRBJ2-5; 8 bases map to TRBD1. The length of the CDR3 is 15 residues. Per the germline V gene, CDR1 is ENHRY and CDR2 is SYGVKD. Unmatched junction bases numbered 12, after V lost 10 bases and J lost 2 bases. This chain's CDR3 is CATQLGQGGQETQYF. CDR3 in DNA: TGTGCCACCCAATTAGGACAGGGTGGTCAAGAGACCCAGTACTTC.

The gene calls are TRBV6-2 or TRBV6-3 and TRBJ1-1; D call uncertain. Germline lookup yields CDR1 MNHEY and CDR2 SVGEGT. The CDR3 is made up of 12 amino acids. The V and J ends lost 2 bases and 10 bases respectively, with 11 bases between them. Written as DNA, the CDR3 is TGTGCCAGCAGTTACCCTTCTCTCCTAGCTTTCTTT. It specifies CASSYPSLLAFF.

The chain has TRBV7-2 and TRBJ2-3; TRBD2 matches 11 bases. After removal of 3 bases from V and 4 bases from J, the junction contained 3 bases not matched to a gene. This CDR3 has 15 residues. The germline V gene has CDR1 SGHTA and CDR2 FQGNSA. In DNA form, the CDR3 reads TGTGCCAGCAGCTTTAGCGGGGGGGACTCAGATACGCAGTATTTT. Its translation is CASSFSGGDSDTQYF. The full variable domain, in which reference TRBV7-2 and TRBJ2-3 provide the parts outside the CDR3, is GAGVSQSPSNKVTEKGKDVELRCDPISGHTALYWYRQSLGQGLEFLIYFQGNSAPDKSGLPSDRFSAERTGGSVSTLTIQRTQQEDSAVYLCASSFSGGDSDTQYFGPGTRLTVL.